This T cell receptor beta chain emerged from a study of blood T cell repertoires in COVID-19. For the study at large: COVID-19 samples collected from the United States, Italy and Spain covered acute and convalescent phases.

This CDR3 is built from 16 residues. CDR1 SGHDN and CDR2 FVKESK come from the germline V gene. The ends were cut back, 0 bases at V and 0 bases at J, with 6 bases in the middle. Per the authors' pipeline: Reference gene primer amplification in the assay estimated nucleated cell counts. Data came from immunoSEQ multiplex PCR; TCRdb stores just in-frame clones and leaves some out. That table gives V, J and clone size, and the DNA gave D and trimming. The data contain 54,000 or so clones, 86% of them singletons. V usage is TRBV14 and J usage is TRBJ1-6, with a tentative D call TRBD1 (5 bases). This sequence was found in a woman aged 80 or older with acute or convalescent COVID-19. The sample comprised peripheral blood. The DNA of the CDR3 is TGTGCCAGCAGCCAAGAAAGGGGCTCCTATAATTCACCCCTCCACTTT. This codes for CASSQERGSYNSPLHF. Based on the CDR3 plus reference TRBV14 and TRBJ1-6, the full variable domain is EAGVTQFPSHSVIEKGQTVTLRCDPISGHDNLYWYRRVMGKEIKFLLHFVKESKQDESGMPNNRFLAERTGGTYSTLKVQPAELEDSGVYFCASSQERGSYNSPLHFGNGTRLTVT.